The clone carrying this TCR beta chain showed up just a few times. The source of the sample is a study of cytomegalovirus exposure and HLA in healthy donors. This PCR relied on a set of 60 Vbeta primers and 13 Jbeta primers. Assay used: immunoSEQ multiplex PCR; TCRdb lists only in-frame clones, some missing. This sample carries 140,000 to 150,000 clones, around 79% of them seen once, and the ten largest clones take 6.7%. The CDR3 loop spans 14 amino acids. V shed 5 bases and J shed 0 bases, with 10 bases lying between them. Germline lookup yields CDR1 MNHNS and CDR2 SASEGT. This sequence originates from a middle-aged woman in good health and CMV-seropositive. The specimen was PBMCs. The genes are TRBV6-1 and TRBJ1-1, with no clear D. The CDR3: CASSRSNVNTEAFF. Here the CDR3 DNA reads TGTGCCAGCAGTCGGTCTAATGTGAACACTGAAGCTTTCTTT.